This T cell receptor (beta chain) stems from a study of blood T cells in healthy people across ages. Together with a sample-barcoded 5' primer, a J-beta primer mix was included in a second PCR lasting about 6 to 11 cycles. MiXCR, run by TCRdb on the 5' RACE reads, gives a single entry per CDR3 protein. In the table there are 600,000 or so distinct CDR3 sequences, more than 20% of which are singletons. This clonotype was found many times. V lost 7 bases to trimming and J lost 2 bases; unmatched junction nucleotides: 4. CDR3 length equals 13 residues. The germline V gene has CDR1 MNHNS and CDR2 SASEGT. The source of this sequence is a man between 65 and 79 years old in good health. The chain couples TRBV6-1 to TRBJ2-5; TRBD2 agrees at 7 bases. Sample: blood. Written as DNA, the CDR3 is TGTGCCAGCAACCCGGGACTACAAGAGACCCAGTACTTC. Residues: CASNPGLQETQYF.